Many counts were recorded for the clone carrying this T cell receptor (beta chain). Carried by each TCR cDNA molecule was a unique molecular identifier. TCRdb reprocessed the 5' RACE reads with MiXCR, giving one entry per CDR3 protein. The sample holds over 70,000 distinct CDR3 sequences, around 9.3% seen once. Noted time point: blood at routine non-recurrence follow-up after resection. The sequenced material consisted of unsorted whole RNA from tumor, nontumor lung or frozen PBMC. The data derive from a study of spatial heterogeneity in lung cancer. Study details: Samples came from 60 to 75 TRACERx patients with untreated early-stage lung cancer. Every unique TCR and UMI combination, on average, appeared more than ten times in raw reads.

V lost 4 bases and J 0 bases, leaving 7 bases between the germline ends. This CDR3 comprises 13 residues. Per germline, CDR1 DFQATT and CDR2 SNEGSKA (reference sequence). The chain combines TRBV20-1 with TRBJ1-5; D remains unclear. The TCR sequence derives from a female donor with early-stage non-small cell lung cancer. The sample was PBMCs, taken at follow-up. CDR3 nucleotides: TGCAGTGCTACCATCAATAGCAATCAGCCCCAGCATTTT. Residues: CSATINSNQPQHF.